Listed below are T cell receptor beta chains from one sample, sequenced in a study of cytomegalovirus exposure and HLA in healthy donors. The table came from immunoSEQ multiplex PCR; TCRdb's copy has only in-frame clones and leaves some out. The data show approximately 82,000 clones, with roughly 74% seen just once and around 6.4% held by the top ten. Input material: PBMCs. Source of these receptors: a woman aged 50 to 65 in good health and CMV-seropositive. The CDR3 runs from the conserved cysteine through the conserved F or W. Fields, in order: J gene, clone size, D gene, V gene, CDR3 protein, CDR3 DNA. D genes are given only for firm matches. The size field is filled for only some rows; it gives once, few, many or a size class.

>TRBJ2-2|NA|NA|TRBV19
CASSPGLPNTGELFF
TGTGCCAGTAGTCCCGGACTCCCGAACACCGGGGAGCTGTTTTTT
>TRBJ2-7|once|NA|TRBV29-1
CSVDLTGGEQYF
TGCAGCGTTGACCTCACAGGTGGCGAGCAGTACTTC
>TRBJ2-3|few|TRBD2|TRBV6-4
CASSAGTSTDTQYF
TGTGCCAGCAGTGCGGGGACTAGTACCGATACGCAGTATTTT
>TRBJ2-3|few|NA|TRBV9
CASSEDRSTDTQYF
TGTGCCAGCAGCGAGGACAGAAGCACAGATACGCAGTATTTT
>TRBJ2-7|NA|NA|TRBV18
CASSPGSSYEQYF
TGTGCCAGCTCACCCGGGAGCTCCTACGAGCAGTACTTC
>TRBJ2-5|NA|TRBD2|TRBV6-1
CASSASGGQETQYF
TGTGCCAGCAGTGCCTCGGGGGGACAAGAGACCCAGTACTTC
>TRBJ1-2|NA|NA|TRBV4-1
CASSQDQGTYGYTF
TGCGCCAGCAGCCAAGATCAGGGGACCTATGGCTACACCTTC
>TRBJ1-1|NA|TRBD1|TRBV30
CAFYRDRVLLRRTEAFF
TGTGCCTTTTACCGGGACAGGGTCCTTCTAAGACGGACTGAAGCTTTCTTT
>TRBJ2-2|NA|TRBD2|TRBV19
CASSIASGRFFAGELFF
TGTGCCAGTAGTATTGCTAGCGGGAGGTTTTTTGCCGGGGAGCTGTTTTTT
>TRBJ1-5|NA|NA|TRBV6-1
CANSEGGPVRPQHF
TGTGCCAACAGTGAAGGAGGGCCGGTTAGGCCCCAGCATTTT
>TRBJ1-2|NA|NA|TRBV9
CASSVVSDSPLYGYTF
TGTGCCAGCAGCGTAGTATCCGACAGCCCCTTGTATGGCTACACCTTC
>TRBJ2-1|NA|TRBD2|TRBV9
CASSESGRDSYNEQFF
TGTGCCAGCAGCGAAAGCGGGAGGGACTCCTACAATGAGCAGTTCTTC
>TRBJ2-5|NA|TRBD2|TRBV29-1
CSVGASGSSGETQYF
TGCAGCGTTGGGGCTAGCGGGAGTTCGGGAGAGACCCAGTACTTC
>TRBJ2-1|NA|NA|TRBV11-2
CASSFERGEQFF
TGTGCCAGCAGCTTTGAGCGAGGTGAGCAGTTCTTC
>TRBJ2-1|NA|TRBD2|TRBV29-1
CSVLVAGDRYNEQFF
TGCAGCGTTCTCGTAGCGGGAGATAGGTACAATGAGCAGTTCTTC
>TRBJ1-1|few|NA|TRBV27
CASSAQSETVNTEAFF
TGTGCCAGCAGTGCTCAAAGCGAGACAGTGAACACTGAAGCTTTCTTT
>TRBJ2-5|NA|TRBD1|TRBV6-1
CASSDSGTVWETQYF
TGTGCCAGCAGCGATAGTGGGACAGTCTGGGAGACCCAGTACTTC
>TRBJ1-2|NA|NA|TRBV5-4
CASSPSGIYGYTF
TGTGCCAGCAGCCCCTCAGGGATCTATGGCTACACCTTC
>TRBJ1-3|NA|NA|TRBV9
CASSVGTGNTIYF
TGTGCCAGCAGCGTCGGGACTGGAAACACCATATATTTT
>TRBJ2-7|NA|TRBD1|TRBV20-1
CSATQGWEQYF
TGCAGTGCTACACAGGGGTGGGAGCAGTACTTC
>TRBJ1-2|NA|NA|TRBV5-4
CASSPDSNYGYTF
TGTGCCAGCAGCCCGGACAGCAACTATGGCTACACCTTC
>TRBJ2-5|few|NA|TRBV2
CASSESPGQETQYF
TGTGCCAGCAGTGAATCCCCAGGGCAAGAGACCCAGTACTTC
>TRBJ2-5|NA|TRBD2|TRBV11-3
CASRTSGIVEETQYF
TGTGCCAGCAGGACTAGCGGGATTGTGGAGGAGACCCAGTACTTC
>TRBJ2-5|NA|TRBD1|TRBV2
CASSFRGLRETQYF
TGTGCCAGCAGTTTCAGGGGGCTTAGGGAGACCCAGTACTTC
>TRBJ1-5|NA|TRBD1|TRBV19
CASSPSFGQGVRGNQPQHF
TGTGCCAGTAGTCCTTCTTTCGGACAGGGGGTTCGAGGCAATCAGCCCCAGCATTTT
>TRBJ1-3|NA|NA|TRBV6-5
CASSRGENTIYF
TGTGCCAGCAGCCGAGGTGAAAACACCATATATTTT